A selection of T cell receptor beta chains follows, all from one sample in a study of CD8 T cells in ankylosing spondylitis. TCRdb called the 5' RACE reads again in MiXCR, with one record for every CDR3 protein. The table includes 130,000 or so distinct CDR3 sequences, 6.5% to 9% detected once. Sequenced sample: blood, either unsorted or a sorted T cell fraction (not recorded which). These receptors originate from a male donor with ankylosing spondylitis or in good health (not recorded which). The CDR3 runs from the conserved cysteine through the conserved F or W. D genes are given only for firm matches.

D gene	V gene	J gene	CDR3 protein
TRBD1	TRBV5-1	TRBJ2-4	CASRAFDRVGNIQYF
-	TRBV20-1	TRBJ2-1	CSAPRGAEQFF
-	TRBV7-9	TRBJ2-5	CASSLSGFDLWTQYF
TRBD1	TRBV6-2/TRBV6-3	TRBJ1-4	CASSDRQGRNEKLFF
-	TRBV18	TRBJ1-5	CASSPFGGYSNQPQHF
-	TRBV12-3/TRBV12-4	TRBJ2-1	CASSSRERQDSYNEQFF
-	TRBV27	TRBJ1-4	CASSLYTGGDEKLFF
-	TRBV12-3/TRBV12-4	TRBJ2-5	CASSRLGLQETQYF
TRBD2	TRBV10-3	TRBJ2-7	CAISEGVGGPNEQYF
-	TRBV27	TRBJ1-1	CASSFFAADTEAFF
-	TRBV11-2	TRBJ2-4	CASSSPVGDGMLIAKNIQYF
TRBD1	TRBV7-9	TRBJ2-2	CASSPQGQGTGELFF
-	TRBV5-1	TRBJ2-1	CASSYGTVYNEQFF
-	TRBV5-1	TRBJ1-3	CASSPGTVSSGNTIYF
-	TRBV20-1	TRBJ2-1	CSARTPGSYNEQFF
TRBD1	TRBV5-1	TRBJ2-7	CASSLQGESYEQYF
TRBD1	TRBV28	TRBJ1-4	CASSLAGQGKKLFF
TRBD2	TRBV20-1	TRBJ2-2	CSARGLGTVSSGRPGTGELFF
-	TRBV5-1	TRBJ2-7	CASRLGMDYEQYF
TRBD1	TRBV7-2	TRBJ2-3	CASSIRTGGFTDTQYF
TRBD2	TRBV20-1	TRBJ2-1	CSARDETSGGSYNEQFF
TRBD2	TRBV5-1	TRBJ2-2	CASSSPSAGVNGELFF
-	TRBV6-5	TRBJ2-3	CASSSLLTDTQYF
-	TRBV7-9	TRBJ1-1	CASSSFSGQNTEAFF
-	TRBV10-2	TRBJ2-2	CASSDVIGELFF
TRBD2	TRBV10-2	TRBJ2-1	CASDNRTSGVGEQFF
-	TRBV3-1	TRBJ2-1	CASSQAGVEQFF
TRBD2	TRBV3-1	TRBJ2-7	CASSQDHGGNYEQYF
-	TRBV2	TRBJ1-5	CASQTQGNQPQHF
-	TRBV5-1	TRBJ2-3	CASSPDEDTQYF
TRBD2	TRBV7-2	TRBJ2-7	CASSSLPGGGYEQYF
TRBD1	TRBV5-1	TRBJ1-1	CASSRDRGLAFF
TRBD1	TRBV5-1	TRBJ2-7	CASSYETGAEQYF
-	TRBV20-1	TRBJ1-4	CSARERGNEKLFF
-	TRBV5-1	TRBJ1-5	CASSFSESNQPQHF
TRBD2	TRBV2	TRBJ2-7	CASSDPGLVHEQYF
-	TRBV28	TRBJ1-5	CASRLAGPTDQPQHF
-	TRBV20-1	TRBJ2-5	CTAYRGGTQETQYF
-	TRBV20-1	TRBJ1-1	CSAYDGHSTEAFF
-	TRBV5-1	TRBJ2-5	CASSYTSAQETQYF
TRBD1	TRBV28	TRBJ2-4	CASRGQGAGEKKNIQYF
TRBD1	TRBV5-1	TRBJ1-1	CASSLGQGYTEAFF
-	TRBV18	TRBJ1-1	CASLGHPNTEAFF
TRBD2	TRBV20-1	TRBJ2-3	CSARGTTSGSPDTQYF
-	TRBV3-1	TRBJ2-7	CASSHLPQGAEQYF
-	TRBV27	TRBJ1-5	CASSLSDGQPQHF
-	TRBV6-1	TRBJ1-5	CATRGAGNQPQHF
-	TRBV11-2	TRBJ2-2	CASSTAVRTGELFF
TRBD1	TRBV5-1	TRBJ2-7	CASSLFRDRMYF
TRBD1	TRBV30	TRBJ1-5	CAGQTGPGYPQHF
TRBD2	TRBV15	TRBJ2-7	CATSREGLVVF
TRBD2	TRBV3-1	TRBJ2-5	CASCRYEPGLEWETQYF
TRBD1	TRBV29-1	TRBJ2-1	CSVLGDRGGEQFF